These T cell receptor beta chains were read from a single sample in a study of shared clonotypes between healthy human individuals. TCRdb keeps only in-frame clones here, not all; method: immunoSEQ multiplex PCR. The data contain a few million clones, 85% to 95% of them seen just once; the ten biggest clones take up about 0.39%. Material for sequencing was naive CD4+ T cells from PBMCs. These receptors were collected from a man between 18 and 29 years old in good health. Some clones in this sample may be carry-over from other donors' samples. Each CDR3 is given with its conserved first and last residue. Fields, in order: V gene, D gene, clone size, J gene, CDR3 DNA, CDR3 protein. The D gene is left open where the match is weak. Size tells how often a clone was seen (once, few, many) or the class of an expanded clone, and some rows leave it out.

V: TRBV28; D: NA; size: NA; J: TRBJ1-3; DNA: TGTGCCAGCAGTTTGATGCAGGGGGGAAACACCATATATTTT; CDR3: CASSLMQGGNTIYF
V: TRBV7-6; D: NA; size: NA; J: TRBJ2-1; DNA: TGTGCCAGCAGCTCACCCCGGGGAGCGCAGTTCTTC; CDR3: CASSSPRGAQFF
V: TRBV27; D: NA; size: once; J: TRBJ2-1; DNA: TGTGCCAGCAGTTCCGGGACCGCCGGAATCAATGAGCAGTTCTTC; CDR3: CASSSGTAGINEQFF
V: TRBV7-6; D: NA; size: NA; J: TRBJ1-1; DNA: TGTGCCAGCAGCCGCGGCGGGGGGAACACTGAAGCTTTCTTT; CDR3: CASSRGGGNTEAFF
V: TRBV27; D: NA; size: NA; J: TRBJ2-1; DNA: TGTGCCAGCAGTTTACGTTTTACCTCCTACAATGAGCAGTTCTTC; CDR3: CASSLRFTSYNEQFF
V: TRBV2; D: NA; size: NA; J: TRBJ2-3; DNA: TGTGCCAGCAGGCAGAGCACAGATACGCAGTATTTT; CDR3: CASRQSTDTQYF
V: TRBV5-1; D: NA; size: NA; J: TRBJ2-5; DNA: TGCGCCAGCAGCCCCGGGGGTCAAGAGACCCAGTACTTC; CDR3: CASSPGGQETQYF
V: TRBV21-1; D: NA; size: NA; J: TRBJ2-7; DNA: TGTGCCAGCAGCTCCGGGGGATTTTCCTACGAGCAGTACTTC; CDR3: CASSSGGFSYEQYF
V: TRBV2; D: TRBD2; size: NA; J: TRBJ2-1; DNA: TGTGCCAGCACAACAGAGGCTAGCGGGAGTCATGAGCAGTTCTTC; CDR3: CASTTEASGSHEQFF
V: TRBV2; D: TRBD2; size: NA; J: TRBJ2-2; DNA: TGTGCCAGCAAAGGAGTCGGGACTAGCGGGAGGACCGGGGAGCTGTTTTTT; CDR3: CASKGVGTSGRTGELFF
V: TRBV5-6; D: NA; size: once; J: TRBJ1-2; DNA: TGTGCCAGCAGCTTGGAAGACAGGAGGCGGGTTGGCTACACCTTC; CDR3: CASSLEDRRRVGYTF
V: TRBV7-2; D: NA; size: NA; J: TRBJ2-5; DNA: TGTGCCAGCAACTCTAGAGACGGGACCCAGTACTTC; CDR3: CASNSRDGTQYF
V: TRBV27; D: NA; size: NA; J: TRBJ1-1; DNA: TGTGCCAGCAGATCAGACAGCCTGGGGAACACTGAAGCTTTCTTT; CDR3: CASRSDSLGNTEAFF
V: TRBV28; D: NA; size: NA; J: TRBJ1-1; DNA: TGTGCCAGCAGTCCTATCCCCACTTACAGGGTGAGCACTGAAGCTTTCTTT; CDR3: CASSPIPTYRVSTEAFF
V: TRBV4-1; D: TRBD2; size: once; J: TRBJ2-3; DNA: TGCGCCAGCAGCCGGGGGCTAGCGGGAGTGTACGGAGATACGCAGTATTTT; CDR3: CASSRGLAGVYGDTQYF
V: TRBV6-5; D: NA; size: once; J: TRBJ1-2; DNA: TGTGCCAGCAGTCCCCGAGAATCTAACTATGGCTACACCTTC; CDR3: CASSPRESNYGYTF
V: TRBV5-1; D: NA; size: NA; J: TRBJ2-3; DNA: TGCGCCAGCAGCAGGACGACAAGCACAGATACGCAGTATTTT; CDR3: CASSRTTSTDTQYF
V: TRBV19; D: NA; size: NA; J: TRBJ2-5; DNA: TGTGCCAGTAGCCAAGGGTACCAAGAGACCCAGTACTTC; CDR3: CASSQGYQETQYF
V: TRBV6-1; D: NA; size: NA; J: TRBJ2-7; DNA: TGTGCCAGCAGTGAGGGAGTCTTTTCCTACGAGCAGTACTTC; CDR3: CASSEGVFSYEQYF
V: TRBV7-9; D: NA; size: once; J: TRBJ2-7; DNA: TGTGCCAGCAGCTTAGCGCTAGCGACATCCCTCTACGAGCAGTACTTC; CDR3: CASSLALATSLYEQYF
V: TRBV13; D: TRBD2; size: NA; J: TRBJ2-1; DNA: TGTGCCAGCAGGTCCCGGACTAGCGGTTTTTACAATGAGCAGTTCTTC; CDR3: CASRSRTSGFYNEQFF
V: TRBV10-3; D: TRBD1; size: NA; J: TRBJ1-1; DNA: TGTGCCATCAGTAACCAGGGGGCGGGAGCTTTCTTT; CDR3: CAISNQGAGAFF
V: TRBV19; D: NA; size: NA; J: TRBJ2-5; DNA: TGTGCCAGTAGTTCTAGGACAGAGCCGGTTTGGGAGACCCAGTACTTC; CDR3: CASSSRTEPVWETQYF
V: TRBV5-1; D: NA; size: NA; J: TRBJ1-3; DNA: TGCGCCAGCAGCTTGCAAGGGGGACACATGGACACCATATATTTT; CDR3: CASSLQGGHMDTIYF
V: TRBV7-9; D: NA; size: once; J: TRBJ2-5; DNA: TGTGCCAGCAGCTTAGCTCAGGGTCCGGAGACCCAGTACTTC; CDR3: CASSLAQGPETQYF
V: TRBV6-1; D: TRBD2; size: NA; J: TRBJ2-2; DNA: TGTGCCGGGGGGGTCGGTGGGCGCGGGGAGCTGTTTTTT; CDR3: CAGGVGGRGELFF
V: TRBV18; D: NA; size: NA; J: TRBJ2-7; DNA: TGTGCCAGCTCACCGAACGGAGGGCTTTACGAGCAGTACTTC; CDR3: CASSPNGGLYEQYF
V: TRBV5-1; D: NA; size: NA; J: TRBJ2-1; DNA: TGCGCCAGCAGCTTGGATGGGGGAGTCTCAAATGAGCAGTTCTTC; CDR3: CASSLDGGVSNEQFF